This TCR beta chain was retrieved from a study of shared clonotypes between healthy human individuals. Generated by immunoSEQ multiplex PCR, the TCRdb table keeps only in-frame clones and is missing some. The table lists about 820,000 clones, 80% to 95% of them singletons. Naive-designated CD8 cells lacked CD45RO, were positively enriched for CCR7, and omitted terminally differentiated effector memory CD45RA+ cells. This CDR3 comprises 15 residues. V dropped 1 base and J dropped 4 bases, with 11 bases sitting between them. Germline V gene lookup returns CDR1 SEHNR and CDR2 FQNEAQ (reference sequence).

V is TRBV7-9 and J is TRBJ2-1; D tentatively reads TRBD1 or TRBD2 (6 bases each). The receptor's source is a man younger than 40 in good health. The sample comprised naive CD8+ T cells sorted from blood. The CDR3 nucleotides are TGTGCCAGCAGCTTAGAGGGGGGCTTGTACAATGAGCAGTTCTTC. Amino acids: CASSLEGGLYNEQFF.